This TCR beta chain was recovered during a study of cytomegalovirus exposure and HLA in healthy donors. Overall study findings and caveats: Most TCR sequences proved rare, with some public TCRs found in many donors.

Sequencing used immunoSEQ multiplex PCR; TCRdb keeps in-frame clones, though not all of them. The sample has under 95,000 clones, 94% seen once. The sample holds one count of this clone. Its antigen is currently unknown. This sequence originates from a woman between 18 and 29 years old in good health and CMV-seronegative. Input material: PBMCs.

The CDR3 protein is CASSRQTNTEAFF. Written as DNA, the CDR3 is TGTGCCAGCAGTAGACAGACAAACACTGAAGCTTTCTTT. This chain joins TRBV25-1 and TRBJ1-1, with D possibly TRBD1 on 5 matching bases. The CDR3 is made up of 13 amino acids. From germline, CDR1 is MGHDK and CDR2 SYGVNS. V was trimmed by 5 bases and J by 2 bases, leaving 9 bases between them.